One and the same sample provided the 3 T cell receptor beta chains below, sequenced in a study of T cells in Graves' hyperthyroidism and ophthalmopathy (dated by TCRdb to about 2019). The method behind the library was multiplex PCR. TCRdb records Illumina HiSeq 2000 as the sequencer. Amplification of TCR beta CDR3 regions was carried out from RNA transcripts. A first-round RT-PCR of the TCR CDR3 used the HTBI primer set with the Qiagen OneStep RT-PCR kit. The public sequencing data were trimmed at Q25 with fastp and processed into clonotypes with MiXCR by TCRdb, which kept only in-frame beta chains. One record per CDR3 amino acid sequence lists the most common genes and DNA. This sample comprises 240,000 or so distinct CDR3 sequences, around 15% of them detected only once. The top ten clones comprise around 28% of the sample. Sequences were obtained from blood. All receptors come from a woman aged 18-35 years with Graves' ophthalmopathy.

The table lists this clonotype with many counts. The chain couples TRBV30 to TRBJ1-5, with a tentative D call TRBD1 (5 bases). The V end lost 0 bases, the J end lost 7 bases, and 10 bases lay between the germline ends. This CDR3 is 13 amino acids long. Per the germline V gene, CDR1 is GTSNPN and CDR2 is SVGIG (reference sequence). For the CDR3, the DNA is TGTGCCTGGAGTGTAGGGTGGGGGCAGCCCCAGCATTTT. Amino acid sequence: CAWSVGWGQPQHF.

This clonotype was counted many times. This rearrangement joins TRBV5-1 to TRBJ1-5; D unclear. The V and J ends lost 4 bases and 0 bases respectively, with 11 bases between them. Germline V gene sequence: CDR1 SGHRS, CDR2 YFSETQ. This CDR3 has 15 amino acids. In DNA, the CDR3 is TGCGCCAGCAGCCCCGAGGGAGCTAGCAATCAGCCCCAGCATTTT. It specifies CASSPEGASNQPQHF.

This clonotype has a count of ten or more. The chain couples TRBV3-2 to TRBJ2-2; the D segment call TRBD2 is taken from the table without a DNA check. TRBV3-2 is given as a pseudogene. CDR3 length: 17 residues. The CDR3 sequence: CASSQDWLAGGAGELFF. The CDR3 nucleotides read TGTGCCAGCAGCCAAGATTGGCTAGCGGGAGGGGCCGGGGAGCTGTTTTTT.